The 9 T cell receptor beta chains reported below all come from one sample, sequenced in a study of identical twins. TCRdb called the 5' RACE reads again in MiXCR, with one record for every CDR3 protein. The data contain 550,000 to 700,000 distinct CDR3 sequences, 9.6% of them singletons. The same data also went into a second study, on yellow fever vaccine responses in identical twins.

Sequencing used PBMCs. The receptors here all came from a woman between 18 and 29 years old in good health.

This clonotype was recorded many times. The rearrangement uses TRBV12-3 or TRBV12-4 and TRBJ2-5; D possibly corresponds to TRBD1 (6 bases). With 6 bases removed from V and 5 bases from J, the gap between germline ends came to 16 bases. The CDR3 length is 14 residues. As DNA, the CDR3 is TGTGCCAGCAGCCTTACAGGGATGTTGGAGACCCAGTACTTC. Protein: CASSLTGMLETQYF.

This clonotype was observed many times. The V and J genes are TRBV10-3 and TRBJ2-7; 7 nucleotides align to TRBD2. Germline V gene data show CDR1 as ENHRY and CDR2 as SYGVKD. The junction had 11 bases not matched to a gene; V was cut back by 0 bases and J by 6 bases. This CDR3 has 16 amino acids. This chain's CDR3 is CAISESSSAGEGEQYF. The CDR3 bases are TGTGCCATCAGTGAGTCGTCCTCAGCCGGGGAGGGCGAGCAGTACTTC.

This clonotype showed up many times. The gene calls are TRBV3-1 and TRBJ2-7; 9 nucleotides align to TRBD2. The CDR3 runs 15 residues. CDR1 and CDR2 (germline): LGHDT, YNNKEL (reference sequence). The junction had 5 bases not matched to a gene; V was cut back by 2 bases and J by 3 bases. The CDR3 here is CASSQNRLAVYEQYF. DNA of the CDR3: TGTGCCAGCAGCCAAAACCGACTAGCGGTCTACGAGCAGTACTTC.

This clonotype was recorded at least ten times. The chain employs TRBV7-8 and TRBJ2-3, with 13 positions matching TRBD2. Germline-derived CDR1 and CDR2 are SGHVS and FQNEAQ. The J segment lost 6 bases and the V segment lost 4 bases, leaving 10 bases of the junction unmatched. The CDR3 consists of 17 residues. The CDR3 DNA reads TGTGCCAGCAGCTCTACCACTAGCGGGAGGGCCGGGGATACGCAGTATTTT. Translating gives CASSSTTSGRAGDTQYF.

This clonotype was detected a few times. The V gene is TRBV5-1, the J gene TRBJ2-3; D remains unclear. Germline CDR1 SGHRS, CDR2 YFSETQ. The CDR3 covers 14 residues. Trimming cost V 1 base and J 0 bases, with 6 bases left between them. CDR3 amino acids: CASSLYTSTDTQYF. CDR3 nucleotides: TGCGCCAGCAGCTTGTACACCAGCACAGATACGCAGTATTTT.

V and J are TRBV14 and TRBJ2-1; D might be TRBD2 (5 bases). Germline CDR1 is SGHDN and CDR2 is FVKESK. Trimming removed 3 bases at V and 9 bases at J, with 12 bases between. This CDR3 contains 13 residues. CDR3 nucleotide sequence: TGTGCCAGCAGCCACCTACTAGGCGGTGAGCAGTTCTTC. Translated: CASSHLLGGEQFF.

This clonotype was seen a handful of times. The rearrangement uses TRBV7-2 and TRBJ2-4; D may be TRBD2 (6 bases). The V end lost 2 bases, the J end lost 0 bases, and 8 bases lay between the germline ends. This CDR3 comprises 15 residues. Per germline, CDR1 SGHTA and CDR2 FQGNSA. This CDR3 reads CASSLIAEAKNIQYF. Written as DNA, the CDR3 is TGTGCCAGCAGCTTAATAGCGGAAGCCAAAAACATTCAGTACTTC. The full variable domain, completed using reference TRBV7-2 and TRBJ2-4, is GAGVSQSPSNKVTEKGKDVELRCDPISGHTALYWYRQSLGQGLEFLIYFQGNSAPDKSGLPSDRFSAERTGGSVSTLTIQRTQQEDSAVYLCASSLIAEAKNIQYFGAGTRLSVL.

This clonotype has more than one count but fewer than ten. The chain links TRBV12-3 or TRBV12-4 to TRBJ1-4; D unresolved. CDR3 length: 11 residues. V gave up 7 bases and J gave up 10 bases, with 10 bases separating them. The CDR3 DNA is TGTGCCAGCAACGAGGGAAGAAAACTGTTTTTT. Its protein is CASNEGRKLFF.

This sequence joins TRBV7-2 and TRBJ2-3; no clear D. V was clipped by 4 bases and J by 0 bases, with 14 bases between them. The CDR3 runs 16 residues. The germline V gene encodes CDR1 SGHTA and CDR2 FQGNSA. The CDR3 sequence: CASSSPGSSSTDTQYF. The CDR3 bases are TGTGCCAGCAGCTCCCCCGGCAGCTCAAGCACAGATACGCAGTATTTT.